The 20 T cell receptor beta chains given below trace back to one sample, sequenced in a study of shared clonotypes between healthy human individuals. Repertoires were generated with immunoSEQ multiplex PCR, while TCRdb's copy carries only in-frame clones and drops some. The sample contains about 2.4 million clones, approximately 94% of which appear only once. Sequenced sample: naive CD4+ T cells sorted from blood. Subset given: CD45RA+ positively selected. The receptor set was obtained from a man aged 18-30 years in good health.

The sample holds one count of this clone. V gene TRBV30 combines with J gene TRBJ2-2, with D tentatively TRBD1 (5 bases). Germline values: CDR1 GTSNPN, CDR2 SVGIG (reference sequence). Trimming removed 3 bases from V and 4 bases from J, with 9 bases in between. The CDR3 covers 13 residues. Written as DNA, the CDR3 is TGTGCCTGGAGCGGACACCTCACCGGGGAGCTGTTTTTT. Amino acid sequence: CAWSGHLTGELFF.

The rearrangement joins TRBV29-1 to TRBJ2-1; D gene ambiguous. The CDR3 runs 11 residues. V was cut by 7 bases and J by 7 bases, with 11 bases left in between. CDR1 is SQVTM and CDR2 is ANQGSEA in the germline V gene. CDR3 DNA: TGCAGCGCCGCCCAACCGAATGAGCAGTTCTTC. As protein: CSAAQPNEQFF.

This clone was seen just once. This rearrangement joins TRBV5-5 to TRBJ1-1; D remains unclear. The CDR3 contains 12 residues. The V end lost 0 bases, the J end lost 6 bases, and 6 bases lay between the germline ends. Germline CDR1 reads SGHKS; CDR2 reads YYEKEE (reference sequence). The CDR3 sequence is CASSLGPSEAFF. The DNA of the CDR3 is TGTGCCAGCAGCTTGGGTCCTTCTGAAGCTTTCTTT.

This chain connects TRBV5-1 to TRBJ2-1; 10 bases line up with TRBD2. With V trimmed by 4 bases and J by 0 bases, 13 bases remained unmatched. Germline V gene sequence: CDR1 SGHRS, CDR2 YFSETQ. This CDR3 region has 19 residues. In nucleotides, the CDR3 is TGCGCCAGCAGCCAACCAGCTAGCGGGAGAGGGAACTCCTACAATGAGCAGTTCTTC. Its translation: CASSQPASGRGNSYNEQFF.

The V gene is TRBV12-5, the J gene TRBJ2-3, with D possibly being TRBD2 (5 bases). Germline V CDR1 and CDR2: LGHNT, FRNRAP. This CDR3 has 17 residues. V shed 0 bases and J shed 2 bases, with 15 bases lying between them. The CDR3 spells CASGLVGSSGYTDTQYF. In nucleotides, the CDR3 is TGTGCTAGTGGTTTGGTAGGATCGAGCGGCTACACAGATACGCAGTATTTT.

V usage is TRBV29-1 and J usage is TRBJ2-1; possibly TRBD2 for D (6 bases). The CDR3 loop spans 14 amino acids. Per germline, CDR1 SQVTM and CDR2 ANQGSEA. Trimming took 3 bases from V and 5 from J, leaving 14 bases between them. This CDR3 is CSVDGRGEDNEQFF. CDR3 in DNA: TGCAGCGTTGATGGGCGGGGAGAAGACAATGAGCAGTTCTTC.

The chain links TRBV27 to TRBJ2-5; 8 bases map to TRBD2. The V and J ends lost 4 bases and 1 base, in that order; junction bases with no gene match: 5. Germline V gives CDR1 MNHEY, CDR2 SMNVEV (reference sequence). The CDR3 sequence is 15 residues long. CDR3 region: CASSYLAGPQETQYF. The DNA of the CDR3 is TGTGCCAGCAGTTATTTAGCGGGACCCCAAGAGACCCAGTACTTC.

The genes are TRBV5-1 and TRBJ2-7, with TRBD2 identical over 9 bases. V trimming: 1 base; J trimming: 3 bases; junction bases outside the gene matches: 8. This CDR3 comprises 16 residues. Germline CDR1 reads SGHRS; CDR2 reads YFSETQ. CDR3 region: CASSLNSGSALYEQYF. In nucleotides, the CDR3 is TGCGCCAGCAGCTTGAATAGCGGGAGTGCCCTCTACGAGCAGTACTTC.

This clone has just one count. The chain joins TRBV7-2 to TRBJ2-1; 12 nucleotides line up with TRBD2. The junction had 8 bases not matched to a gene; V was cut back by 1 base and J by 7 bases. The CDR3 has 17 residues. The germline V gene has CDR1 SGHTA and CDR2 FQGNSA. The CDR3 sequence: CASSLVGSSGGANEQFF. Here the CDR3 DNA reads TGTGCCAGCAGCTTAGTAGGGTCTAGCGGGGGGGCGAATGAGCAGTTCTTC.

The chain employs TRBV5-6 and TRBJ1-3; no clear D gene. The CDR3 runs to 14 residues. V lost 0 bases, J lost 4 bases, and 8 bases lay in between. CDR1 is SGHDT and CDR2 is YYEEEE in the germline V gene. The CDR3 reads CASSLARSGNTIYF. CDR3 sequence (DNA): TGTGCCAGCAGCTTGGCACGGTCAGGAAACACCATATATTTT.

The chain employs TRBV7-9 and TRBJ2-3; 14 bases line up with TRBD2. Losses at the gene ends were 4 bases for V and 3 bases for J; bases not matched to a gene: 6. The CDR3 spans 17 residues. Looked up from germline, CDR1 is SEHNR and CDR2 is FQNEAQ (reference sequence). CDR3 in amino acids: CASSSGTSGSLTDTQYF. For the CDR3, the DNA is TGTGCCAGCAGCTCTGGGACTAGCGGGAGCCTGACAGATACGCAGTATTTT.

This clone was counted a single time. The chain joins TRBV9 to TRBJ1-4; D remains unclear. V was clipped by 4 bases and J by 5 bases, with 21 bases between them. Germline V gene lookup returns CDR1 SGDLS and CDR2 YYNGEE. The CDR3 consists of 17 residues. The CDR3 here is CASSPRESPGVNEKLFF. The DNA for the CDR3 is TGTGCCAGCAGCCCCCGTGAAAGTCCGGGAGTAAATGAAAAACTGTTTTTT.

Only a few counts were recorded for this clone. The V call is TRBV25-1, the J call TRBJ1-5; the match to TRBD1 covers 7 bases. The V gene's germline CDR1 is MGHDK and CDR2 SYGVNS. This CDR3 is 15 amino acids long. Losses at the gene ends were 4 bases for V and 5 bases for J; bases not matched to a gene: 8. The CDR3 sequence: CASSGWEGADQPQHF. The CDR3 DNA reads TGTGCCAGCAGTGGTTGGGAGGGGGCAGATCAGCCCCAGCATTTT.

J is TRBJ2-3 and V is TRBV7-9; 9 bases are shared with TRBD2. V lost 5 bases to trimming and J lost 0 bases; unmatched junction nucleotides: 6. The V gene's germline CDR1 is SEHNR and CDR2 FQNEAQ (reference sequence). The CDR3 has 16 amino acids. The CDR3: CASSPLAGASTDTQYF. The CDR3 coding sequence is TGTGCCAGCAGCCCCTTAGCGGGAGCCAGCACAGATACGCAGTATTTT. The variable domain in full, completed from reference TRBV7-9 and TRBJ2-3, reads DTGVSQNPRHKITKRGQNVTFRCDPISEHNRLYWYRQTLGQGPEFLTYFQNEAQLEKSRLLSDRFSAERPKGSFSTLEIQRTEQGDSAMYLCASSPLAGASTDTQYFGPGTRLTVL.

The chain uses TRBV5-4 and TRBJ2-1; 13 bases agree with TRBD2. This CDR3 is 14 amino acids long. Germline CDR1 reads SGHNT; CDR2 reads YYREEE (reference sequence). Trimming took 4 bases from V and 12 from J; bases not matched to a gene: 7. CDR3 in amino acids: CASSELAGGPGQFF. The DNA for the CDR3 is TGTGCCAGCAGCGAACTAGCGGGGGGGCCAGGGCAGTTCTTC.

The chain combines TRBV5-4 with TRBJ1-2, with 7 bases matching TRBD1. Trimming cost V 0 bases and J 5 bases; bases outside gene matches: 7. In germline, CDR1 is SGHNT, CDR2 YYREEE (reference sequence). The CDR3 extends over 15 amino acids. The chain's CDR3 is CASSLGAGGRYGYTF. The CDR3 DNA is TGTGCCAGCAGCTTGGGGGCAGGGGGGCGGTATGGCTACACCTTC.

CDR3 protein: CASSSTGTAYEQYF. Written as DNA, the CDR3 is TGTGCCAGCAGCTCTACCGGGACAGCGTACGAGCAGTACTTC. The V call is TRBV7-2, the J call TRBJ2-7; the match to TRBD1 covers 7 bases. The germline V gene encodes CDR1 SGHTA and CDR2 FQGNSA. The CDR3 extends over 14 amino acids. V shed 4 bases, J shed 4 bases, and the junction held 7 bases outside the gene matches.

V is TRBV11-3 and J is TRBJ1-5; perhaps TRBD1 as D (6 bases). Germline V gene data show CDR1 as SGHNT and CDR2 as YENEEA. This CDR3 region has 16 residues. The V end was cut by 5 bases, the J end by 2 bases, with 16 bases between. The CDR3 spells CASSPPGVDGNQPQHF. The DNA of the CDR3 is TGTGCCAGCAGCCCCCCAGGGGTTGACGGCAATCAGCCCCAGCATTTT.

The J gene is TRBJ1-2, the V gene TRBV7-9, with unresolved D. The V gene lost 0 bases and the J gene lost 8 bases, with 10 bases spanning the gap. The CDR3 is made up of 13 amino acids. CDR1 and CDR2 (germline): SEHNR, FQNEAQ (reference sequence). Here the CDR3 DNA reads TGTGCCAGCAGCTTAGCGCCGCGGCGAGGCTACACCTTC. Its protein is CASSLAPRRGYTF.

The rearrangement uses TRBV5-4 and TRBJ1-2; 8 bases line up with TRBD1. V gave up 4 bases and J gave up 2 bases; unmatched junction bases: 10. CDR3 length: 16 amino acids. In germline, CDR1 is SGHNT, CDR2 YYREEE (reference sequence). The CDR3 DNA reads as TGTGCCAGCAGCCGGGAGTTGGGACAGGCAAACTATGGCTACACCTTC. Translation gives CASSRELGQANYGYTF.